Sequencing of this T cell receptor (beta chain) was carried out in a study of technical replicates of blood from a few donors. CDR3 size: 12 residues. The V gene end was trimmed by 7 bases and the J gene end by 4 bases; junction bases not matched to a gene: 3. CDR1 LNHDA and CDR2 SQIVND come from the germline V gene (reference sequence). Profiling relied on immunoSEQ multiplex PCR, and the TCRdb table lists in-frame clones only, not all of them. Found here are under 85,000 clones, 90% to 95% of them singletons; the top ten hold about 0.37%. V and J are TRBV19 and TRBJ1-2; 7 positions match TRBD1. Specimen: T cells isolated from PBMCs. This TCR was recovered from a human donor in good health. In nucleotides, the CDR3 is TGTGCCAGTACCGGGACAGTCTATGGCTACACCTTC. Its translation: CASTGTVYGYTF.